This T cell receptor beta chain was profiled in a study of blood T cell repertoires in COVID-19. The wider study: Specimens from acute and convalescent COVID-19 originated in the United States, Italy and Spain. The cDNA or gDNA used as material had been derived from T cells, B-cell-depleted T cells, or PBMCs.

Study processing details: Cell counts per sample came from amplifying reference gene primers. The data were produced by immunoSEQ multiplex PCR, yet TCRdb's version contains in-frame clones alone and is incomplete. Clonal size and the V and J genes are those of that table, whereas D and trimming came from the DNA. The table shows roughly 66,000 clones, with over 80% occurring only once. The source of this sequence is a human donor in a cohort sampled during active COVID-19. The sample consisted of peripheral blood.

In DNA, the CDR3 is TGTGCCAGTCCAGGGGTATACGAGCAGTACTTC. Its protein is CASPGVYEQYF. The V gene is TRBV7-3, the J gene TRBJ2-7; possibly TRBD1 for D (6 bases). The CDR3 covers 11 residues. Germline V CDR1 and CDR2: SGHTA, FQGTGA. V gave up 9 bases and J gave up 4 bases, with 10 bases separating them.